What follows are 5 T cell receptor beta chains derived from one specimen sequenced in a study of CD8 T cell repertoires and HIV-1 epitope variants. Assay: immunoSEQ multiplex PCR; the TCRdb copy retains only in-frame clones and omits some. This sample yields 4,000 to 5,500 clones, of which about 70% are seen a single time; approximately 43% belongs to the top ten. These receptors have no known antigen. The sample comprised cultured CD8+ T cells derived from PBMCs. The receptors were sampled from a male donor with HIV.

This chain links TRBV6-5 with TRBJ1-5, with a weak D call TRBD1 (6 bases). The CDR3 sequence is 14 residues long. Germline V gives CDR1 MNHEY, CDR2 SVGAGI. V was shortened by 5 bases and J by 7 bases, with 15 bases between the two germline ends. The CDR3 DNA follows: TGTGCCAGCAGTCGGCGGGACATGATCCAGCCCCAGCATTTT. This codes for CASSRRDMIQPQHF.

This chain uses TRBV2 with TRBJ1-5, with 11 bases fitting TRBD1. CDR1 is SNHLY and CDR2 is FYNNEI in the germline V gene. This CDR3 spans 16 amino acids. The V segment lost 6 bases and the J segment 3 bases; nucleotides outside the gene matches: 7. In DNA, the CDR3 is TGTGCCAGCAGGGCTGGGACAGGGGGATTCAATCAGCCCCAGCATTTT. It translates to CASRAGTGGFNQPQHF.

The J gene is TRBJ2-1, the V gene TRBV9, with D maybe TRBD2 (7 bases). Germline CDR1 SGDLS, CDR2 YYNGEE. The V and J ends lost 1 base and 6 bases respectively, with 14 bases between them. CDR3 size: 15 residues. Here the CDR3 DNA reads TGTGCCAGCAGCGTACGCGGGGGCGCCCCCAATGAGCAGTTCTTC. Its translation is CASSVRGGAPNEQFF.

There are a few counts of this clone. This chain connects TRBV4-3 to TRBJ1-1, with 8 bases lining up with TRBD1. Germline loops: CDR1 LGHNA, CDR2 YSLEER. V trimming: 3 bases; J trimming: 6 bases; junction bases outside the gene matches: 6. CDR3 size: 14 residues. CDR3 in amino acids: CASSQGTGEAEAFF. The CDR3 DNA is TGCGCCAGCAGCCAGGGGACAGGAGAGGCTGAAGCTTTCTTT.

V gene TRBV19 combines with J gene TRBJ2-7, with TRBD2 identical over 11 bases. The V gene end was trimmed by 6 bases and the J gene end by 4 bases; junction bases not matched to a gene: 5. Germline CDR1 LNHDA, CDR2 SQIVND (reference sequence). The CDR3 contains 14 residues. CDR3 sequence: CASSPGTSGYEQYF. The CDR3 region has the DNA TGTGCCAGTAGCCCAGGGACTAGCGGTTACGAGCAGTACTTC. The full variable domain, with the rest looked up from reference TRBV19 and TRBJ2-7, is DGGITQSPKYLFRKEGQNVTLSCEQNLNHDAMYWYRQDPGQGLRLIYYSQIVNDFQKGDIAEGYSVSREKKESFPLTVTSAQKNPTAFYLCASSPGTSGYEQYFGPGTRLTVT.